Following are 9 T cell receptor beta chains from one sample sequenced in a study of shared clonotypes between healthy human individuals. Terminally differentiated effector memory CD45RA+ cells were excluded from the naive CD8 cells, which were CD45RO-negative and positively selected for CCR7. The assay was immunoSEQ multiplex PCR, and TCRdb's table has in-frame clones only and misses some. The table lists about 2 million clones, approximately 94% of them singletons, with roughly 1% in the top ten. Sequences were obtained from naive CD8+ T cells sorted from blood. Receptor source: a man aged 18 to 29 in good health.

This rearrangement joins TRBV28 to TRBJ1-2; 8 nucleotides agree with TRBD1. The V segment lost 7 bases and the J segment 6 bases; nucleotides outside the gene matches: 7. CDR1 and CDR2 from the germline V gene are MDHEN and SYDVKM. CDR3 size: 13 residues. CDR3 sequence reads: CASNLDRVDGYTF. The CDR3 DNA sequence: TGTGCCAGCAACCTGGACAGGGTGGATGGCTACACCTTC.

This clone was found once. This chain uses TRBV5-1 with TRBJ2-7; 7 nucleotides match TRBD2. Trimming cost V 6 bases and J 5 bases; bases outside gene matches: 17. Germline lookup yields CDR1 SGHRS and CDR2 YFSETQ. This CDR3 region has 16 residues. The CDR3 spells CASTTRASGVIDEQYF. In DNA, the CDR3 is TGCGCCAGCACCACAAGGGCTAGCGGTGTAATTGACGAGCAGTACTTC.

J is TRBJ2-7 and V is TRBV11-2, with 8 nucleotides matching TRBD1. The CDR3 has 15 residues. The germline CDR1 and CDR2 sequences are SGHAT and FQNNGV. The junction had 8 bases not matched to a gene; V was cut back by 3 bases and J by 4 bases. The CDR3 region is CASSFFVGTGYEQYF. DNA for the CDR3: TGTGCCAGCAGCTTCTTCGTCGGGACAGGTTACGAGCAGTACTTC.

This clone was seen a handful of times. Distinct nucleotide sequences in the sample also encode this CDR3. CDR3 protein: CASSFGSQPQHF. For the CDR3, the DNA is TGTGCCAGCAGCTTTGGGTCGCAGCCCCAGCATTTT. The chain recombines TRBV5-6 with TRBJ1-5; D remains unclear. The CDR3 runs 12 residues. Germline CDR1 SGHDT, CDR2 YYEEEE. V dropped 2 bases and J dropped 7 bases, with 7 bases sitting between them.

This chain uses TRBV7-6 with TRBJ2-7; 7 bases are a match to TRBD1. CDR1 is SGHVS, CDR2 FNYEAQ, per germline. The CDR3 sequence is 13 residues long. With V trimmed by 5 bases and J by 2 bases, 3 bases remained unmatched. The CDR3 DNA follows: TGTGCCAGCAGCGCTGGGACAGCCTACGAGCAGTACTTC. It is translated as CASSAGTAYEQYF.

V gene TRBV6-5 combines with J gene TRBJ2-1, with TRBD2 matching 13 bases. J lost 6 bases, V lost 6 bases, and 2 bases had no gene match. Germline CDR1 MNHEY, CDR2 SVGAGI. The CDR3 totals 14 residues. The DNA for the CDR3 is TGTGCCAGCAGCGGGACTAGCGGGATCAATGAGCAGTTCTTC. Protein sequence: CASSGTSGINEQFF.

This sequence joins TRBV9 and TRBJ2-6; TRBD1 matches 9 bases. Germline V gene lookup returns CDR1 SGDLS and CDR2 YYNGEE. With 0 bases clipped from V and 2 bases from J, the junction kept 3 bases outside the gene matches. CDR3 length: 17 residues. In nucleotides, the CDR3 is TGTGCCAGCAGCGTAGCGACAGGGGGTCCTGGGGCCAACGTCCTGACTTTC. Translated, it gives CASSVATGGPGANVLTF.

This sequence joins TRBV6-5 and TRBJ2-7; 9 bases agree with TRBD1. With V trimmed by 5 bases and J by 3 bases, 2 bases remained unmatched. This CDR3 spans 13 amino acids. Germline CDR1 and CDR2: MNHEY and SVGAGI. The CDR3 region is CASSGQGYYEQYF. As DNA, the CDR3 is TGTGCCAGCAGTGGACAGGGGTACTACGAGCAGTACTTC.

V is TRBV25-1 and J is TRBJ2-7; no firm D call. Germline CDR1 MGHDK, CDR2 SYGVNS. V was trimmed by 3 bases and J by 1 base, leaving 10 bases between them. The CDR3 spans 14 residues. The CDR3 DNA follows: TGTGCCAGCAGTGAGACCTCCAGTTCCTACGAGCAGTACTTC. Translation gives CASSETSSSYEQYF.